Listed below are T cell receptor beta chains from one sample, sequenced in a study of CD8+ T cells in alopecia areata. Libraries were prepared by immunoSEQ multiplex PCR; TCRdb keeps only in-frame clonotypes and omits some of them. In the table there are about 150,000 clones, approximately 65% of which are singletons. The sample comprised CD8+ T cells sorted from blood. These receptors all stem from a human donor in good health. Both conserved end residues are trimmed from each CDR3.

v_call: TRBV29-1
j_call: TRBJ2-1
cdr3_aa: SVEGTGPYNEQF

v_call: TRBV6-5
j_call: TRBJ1-2
cdr3_aa: ASSYRQNYGYT

v_call: TRBV7-9
j_call: TRBJ2-1
cdr3_aa: ASSLTTGSNEQF

v_call: TRBV6-5
j_call: TRBJ1-1
cdr3_aa: ASSYLRNTEAF

v_call: TRBV28
j_call: TRBJ2-4
cdr3_aa: ASSLQGWDIQY

v_call: TRBV30
j_call: TRBJ1-2
cdr3_aa: ACTQGAIEGYT

v_call: TRBV7-9
j_call: TRBJ2-1
cdr3_aa: ASSPDNEQF

v_call: TRBV7-7
j_call: TRBJ2-1
cdr3_aa: ASSLTSLSEQF

v_call: TRBV4-1
j_call: TRBJ2-3
cdr3_aa: ASSQEGRWTDTQY

v_call: TRBV7-9
j_call: TRBJ1-1
cdr3_aa: ASSTGQGQRRSTEAF

v_call: TRBV27
j_call: TRBJ2-5
cdr3_aa: ASSPQPDRGETQY

v_call: TRBV5-1
j_call: NA
cdr3_aa: ASSLAPPSSYEQY

v_call: TRBV5-1
j_call: TRBJ2-3
cdr3_aa: ASSDIPLDTQY

v_call: TRBV29-1
j_call: TRBJ2-2
cdr3_aa: SVVSAGTTGELF

v_call: TRBV15
j_call: TRBJ2-5
cdr3_aa: ATSRYPLASRTYQETQY

v_call: TRBV7-2
j_call: TRBJ2-1
cdr3_aa: ASSLAPLKEQF

v_call: TRBV9
j_call: TRBJ2-1
cdr3_aa: ASSVGANNEQF